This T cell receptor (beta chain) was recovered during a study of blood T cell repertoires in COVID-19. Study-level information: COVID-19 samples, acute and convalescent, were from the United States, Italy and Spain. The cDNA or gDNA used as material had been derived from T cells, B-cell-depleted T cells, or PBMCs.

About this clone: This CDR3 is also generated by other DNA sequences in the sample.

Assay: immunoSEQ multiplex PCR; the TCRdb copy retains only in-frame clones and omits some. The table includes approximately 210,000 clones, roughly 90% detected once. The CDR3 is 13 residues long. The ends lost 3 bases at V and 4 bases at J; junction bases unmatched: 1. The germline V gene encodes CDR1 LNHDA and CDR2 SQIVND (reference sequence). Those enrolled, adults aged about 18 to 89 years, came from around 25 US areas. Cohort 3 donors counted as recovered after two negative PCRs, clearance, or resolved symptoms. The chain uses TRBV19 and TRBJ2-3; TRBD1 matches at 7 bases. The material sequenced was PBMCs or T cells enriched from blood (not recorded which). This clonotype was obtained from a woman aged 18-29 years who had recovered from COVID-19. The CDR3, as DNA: TGTGCCAGTAGTATCCAGGGGGCAGATACGCAGTATTTT. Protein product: CASSIQGADTQYF.